The 27 T cell receptor beta chains in this list originate from one sample, sequenced in a study of blood T cell repertoires in COVID-19. Only in-frame clones appear in the TCRdb table, and some are missing; sequencing was by immunoSEQ multiplex PCR. The sample shows 200,000 to 250,000 clones, approximately 81% of them seen only once. Sequencing was performed on peripheral blood. The origin of the receptors is a man aged 45-65 years who had recovered from COVID-19.

The rearrangement links TRBV4-1 to TRBJ2-7, with D maybe TRBD2 (5 bases). Trimming took 1 base from V and 0 from J, leaving 13 bases between them. This CDR3 is built from 16 residues. The germline V gene has CDR1 MGHRA and CDR2 YSYEKL. The CDR3 protein is CASSQVGAVSSYEQYF. The CDR3 DNA is TGCGCCAGCAGCCAAGTAGGAGCGGTAAGCTCCTACGAGCAGTACTTC.

V usage is TRBV5-5 and J usage is TRBJ2-1; 11 bases line up with TRBD2. V was clipped by 0 bases and J by 0 bases; unmatched bases: 11. Germline loops: CDR1 SGHKS, CDR2 YYEKEE (reference sequence). CDR3 size: 20 residues. In DNA, the CDR3 is TGTGCCAGCAGCTTGGTAAAGGGACTAGCGGCCCTGAGCTCCTACAATGAGCAGTTCTTC. It encodes CASSLVKGLAALSSYNEQFF.

The chain recombines TRBV27 with TRBJ1-5; D remains ambiguous. Per the germline V gene, CDR1 is MNHEY and CDR2 is SMNVEV (reference sequence). V was shortened by 3 bases and J by 1 base, with 13 bases between the two germline ends. CDR3 length: 16 amino acids. The chain's CDR3 is CASSFSPPRSNQPQHF. The CDR3 bases are TGTGCCAGCAGTTTTTCCCCCCCGAGAAGCAATCAGCCCCAGCATTTT.

The genes are TRBV5-5 and TRBJ2-7; TRBD1 agrees at 11 bases. V lost 4 bases and J lost 6; bases outside the gene matches: 9. CDR3 length: 15 amino acids. Germline CDR1 is SGHKS and CDR2 is YYEKEE (reference sequence). The CDR3: CASSGKGTGGVEQYF. In DNA form, the CDR3 reads TGTGCCAGCAGCGGGAAGGGGACAGGGGGTGTCGAGCAGTACTTC.

Worth noting for this clone: Distinct nucleotide sequences in the sample also encode this CDR3. The J gene is TRBJ2-3, the V gene TRBV5-1, with 7 bases aligning to TRBD1. The CDR3 sequence is 14 residues long. J lost 0 bases, V lost 4 bases, and 2 bases had no gene match. CDR1 SGHRS and CDR2 YFSETQ come from the germline V gene. CDR3 DNA: TGCGCCAGCAGCCGGGACAGTAGCACAGATACGCAGTATTTT. This sequence encodes CASSRDSSTDTQYF. The variable domain in full, completed from reference TRBV5-1 and TRBJ2-3, reads KAGVTQTPRYLIKTRGQQVTLSCSPISGHRSVSWYQQTPGQGLQFLFEYFSETQRNKGNFPGRFSGRQFSNSRSEMNVSTLELGDSALYLCASSRDSSTDTQYFGPGTRLTVL.

V gene TRBV7-2 combines with J gene TRBJ1-6, with a possible D match to TRBD1 (5 bases). This CDR3 is 13 amino acids long. V was trimmed by 6 bases and J by 7 bases, leaving 10 bases between them. From germline, CDR1 is SGHTA and CDR2 FQGNSA. The CDR3 bases are TGTGCCAGCAGACAGGCGGTGAATTCACCCCTCCACTTT. Its translation: CASRQAVNSPLHF.

V and J are TRBV9 and TRBJ2-3; tentative D call: TRBD2 (5 bases). Trimming took 0 bases from V and 2 from J, leaving 10 bases between them. Germline CDR1 is SGDLS and CDR2 is YYNGEE. The CDR3 is 15 amino acids. CDR3 region: CASSVGSALTDTQYF. CDR3 bases: TGTGCCAGCAGCGTAGGTAGCGCCCTCACAGATACGCAGTATTTT.

This clone was seen once. J is TRBJ1-2 and V is TRBV6-5; maybe TRBD1 (6 bases). V was trimmed by 4 bases and J by 6 bases, leaving 18 bases between them. CDR3 length: 15 residues. CDR1 MNHEY and CDR2 SVGAGI come from the germline V gene. The CDR3 DNA reads TGTGCCAGCAGTTCAGACTGGGGACACGTCCATGGCTACACCTTC. Its translation is CASSSDWGHVHGYTF.

This clone was observed a single time. The chain joins TRBV6-6 to TRBJ2-4, with 8 bases fitting TRBD1. V lost 3 bases and J lost 0; bases outside the gene matches: 4. Germline CDR1 MNHNY, CDR2 SVGAGI (reference sequence). The CDR3 contains 16 residues. The chain's CDR3 is CASSYDRGLAKNIQYF. The CDR3 DNA is TGTGCCAGCAGTTATGACAGGGGCTTAGCCAAAAACATTCAGTACTTC.

This clone appeared a single time. This sequence joins TRBV19 and TRBJ1-1, with no clear D. The V gene's germline CDR1 is LNHDA and CDR2 SQIVND (reference sequence). The V end was cut by 3 bases, the J end by 1 base, with 6 bases between. The CDR3 is made up of 13 amino acids. The chain's CDR3 is CASSIRQNTEAFF. CDR3 coding DNA: TGTGCCAGTAGTATCAGACAGAACACTGAAGCTTTCTTT.

This sequence joins TRBV9 and TRBJ2-7; tentatively, D is TRBD2 (5 bases). The CDR3 is 14 residues long. V lost 1 base and J lost 2, with 10 bases in between. CDR1 SGDLS and CDR2 YYNGEE come from the germline V gene. The CDR3 is CASSVSGMAYEQYF. In DNA form, the CDR3 reads TGTGCCAGCAGCGTAAGCGGAATGGCCTACGAGCAGTACTTC.

The genes are TRBV27 and TRBJ2-7, with TRBD1 matching 10 bases. V was clipped by 5 bases and J by 4 bases; unmatched bases: 8. The CDR3 has 15 amino acids. From germline, CDR1 is MNHEY and CDR2 SMNVEV (reference sequence). The CDR3 region has the DNA TGTGCCAGCAGTACCGGGACAGGGGCCTATTACGAGCAGTACTTC. This encodes CASSTGTGAYYEQYF.

The V and J genes are TRBV10-3 and TRBJ1-2; 7 nucleotides agree with TRBD1. The CDR3 is made up of 15 amino acids. The germline gives CDR1 ENHRY, CDR2 SYGVKD. Trimming removed 6 bases from V and 2 bases from J; junction bases left unmatched: 9. The DNA of the CDR3 is TGTGCCATCAGGGGACAGCTCATCCTAAACTATGGCTACACCTTC. Protein product: CAIRGQLILNYGYTF.

The V and J genes are TRBV13 and TRBJ2-7; TRBD1 agrees at 9 bases. This CDR3 region has 15 residues. CDR1 and CDR2 (germline): PRHDT, FYEKMQ (reference sequence). Unmatched junction bases numbered 7, after V lost 5 bases and J lost 2 bases. The CDR3 nucleotides are TGTGCCAGCAGCCCGCGGGACAGGGCCCCCTACGAGCAGTACTTC. It yields the protein CASSPRDRAPYEQYF.

This chain uses TRBV24-1 with TRBJ2-5; 10 positions agree with TRBD2. Per germline, CDR1 KGHDR and CDR2 SFDVKD. The length of the CDR3 is 15 residues. After removal of 4 bases from V and 2 bases from J, the junction contained 3 bases not matched to a gene. The CDR3 DNA sequence: TGTGCCACCAGTGAGAGCGGGAGGGGTCAAGAGACCCAGTACTTC. It specifies CATSESGRGQETQYF.

The chain uses TRBV5-1 and TRBJ2-3; a possible D gene is TRBD1 (6 bases). The CDR3 contains 13 residues. Germline lookup yields CDR1 SGHRS and CDR2 YFSETQ. Trimming left V 5 bases short and J 1 base short, with 8 bases between. This CDR3 reads CASRAGGTDTQYF. In nucleotides, the CDR3 is TGCGCCAGCAGGGCAGGGGGCACAGATACGCAGTATTTT.

At least ten counts were recorded for this clone. Other DNA sequences within the sample encode an identical CDR3. The gene calls are TRBV19 and TRBJ1-2, with no clear D. The CDR3 is 12 amino acids. Trimming shortened V by 4 bases and J by 6 bases, and 9 bases separated the two germline ends. Germline CDR1 reads LNHDA; CDR2 reads SQIVND (reference sequence). The CDR3 reads CASSRREDGYTF. CDR3 sequence (DNA): TGTGCCAGTAGTAGAAGAGAGGATGGCTACACCTTC.

This clone was seen more than once but under ten times. J is TRBJ2-7 and V is TRBV19; TRBD2 matches at 11 bases. Looked up from germline, CDR1 is LNHDA and CDR2 is SQIVND (reference sequence). Trimming took 6 bases from V and 6 from J; bases not matched to a gene: 7. The CDR3 spans 14 residues. CDR3: CASRPSGRTLEQYF. The CDR3 nucleotides read TGTGCCAGTAGACCTAGCGGGAGGACCCTCGAGCAGTACTTC.

V gene TRBV28 combines with J gene TRBJ2-5; 7 bases agree with TRBD1. The J segment lost 5 bases and the V segment lost 6 bases, leaving 15 bases of the junction unmatched. This CDR3 is 16 amino acids long. CDR1 MDHEN and CDR2 SYDVKM come from the germline V gene. The CDR3 coding sequence is TGTGCCAGCAGCCTAGGACAGGCCCTGTTAGAGGAGACCCAGTACTTC. This sequence encodes CASSLGQALLEETQYF.

The CDR3 reads CASSVSSGEQFF. In nucleotides, the CDR3 is TGCGCCAGCAGTGTGTCTAGCGGTGAGCAGTTCTTC. The rearrangement uses TRBV10-1 and TRBJ2-1, with 7 bases matching TRBD2. This CDR3 has 12 amino acids. Germline-derived CDR1 and CDR2 are WNHNN and SYGVQD (reference sequence). V trimming: 4 bases; J trimming: 9 bases; junction bases outside the gene matches: 3.

The chain recombines TRBV10-1 with TRBJ2-1, with TRBD1 matching over 9 bases. CDR1 WNHNN and CDR2 SYGVQD come from the germline V gene (reference sequence). This CDR3 comprises 19 residues. Trimming took 9 bases from V and 1 from J; bases not matched to a gene: 19. The CDR3 sequence: CARTRDRAFVYWSYNEQFF. Written as DNA, the CDR3 is TGCGCCAGGACCCGGGACAGGGCTTTCGTGTATTGGTCCTACAATGAGCAGTTCTTC.

The chain has TRBV7-9 and TRBJ2-1; D remains ambiguous. Looked up from germline, CDR1 is SEHNR and CDR2 is FQNEAQ (reference sequence). With 5 bases removed from V and 7 bases from J, the gap between germline ends came to 9 bases. The CDR3 is 12 residues long. CDR3 amino acids: CASSDLVNEQFF. The CDR3 DNA follows: TGTGCCAGCAGCGACTTGGTGAATGAGCAGTTCTTC.

The gene calls are TRBV5-1 and TRBJ2-3; possibly TRBD1 for D (6 bases). The germline V and J ends were trimmed by 0 bases and 0 bases, with 11 bases remaining between them. The CDR3 has 16 amino acids. Germline CDR1 SGHRS, CDR2 YFSETQ. The CDR3: CASSLGGRQSTDTQYF. DNA of the CDR3: TGCGCCAGCAGCTTGGGGGGGCGGCAGAGCACAGATACGCAGTATTTT. Variable domain in full (rest from reference TRBV5-1 and TRBJ2-3): KAGVTQTPRYLIKTRGQQVTLSCSPISGHRSVSWYQQTPGQGLQFLFEYFSETQRNKGNFPGRFSGRQFSNSRSEMNVSTLELGDSALYLCASSLGGRQSTDTQYFGPGTRLTVL.

Written as DNA, the CDR3 is TGTGCCAGCACGTTCGGGACAGCGAACACTGAAGCTTTCTTT. Amino acids: CASTFGTANTEAFF. The V and J genes are TRBV5-8 and TRBJ1-1; 7 nucleotides line up with TRBD1. CDR1 is SGHTS and CDR2 is YDEGEE in the germline V gene. After removal of 6 bases from V and 1 base from J, the junction contained 6 bases not matched to a gene. The CDR3 sequence is 14 residues long.

The J gene is TRBJ1-5, the V gene TRBV10-3; tentative D call: TRBD1 (5 bases). The CDR3 is made up of 14 amino acids. V lost 4 bases, J lost 2 bases, and 9 bases lay in between. Germline loops: CDR1 ENHRY, CDR2 SYGVKD. CDR3 in amino acids: CAISAQGGNQPQHF. The CDR3 nucleotides read TGTGCCATCAGTGCGCAGGGCGGCAATCAGCCCCAGCATTTT.

The CDR3 DNA reads TGTGCCAGCAGTTCCGGGACAGGCGTGGACGGCTACACCTTC. Translated: CASSSGTGVDGYTF. The chain couples TRBV28 to TRBJ1-2; 8 bases agree with TRBD1. V gave up 4 bases and J gave up 8 bases; unmatched junction bases: 9. This CDR3 is built from 14 residues. Per germline, CDR1 MDHEN and CDR2 SYDVKM.

This chain connects TRBV18 to TRBJ1-3, with TRBD1 matching 9 bases. CDR3 length equals 16 residues. The V segment lost 3 bases and the J segment 3 bases; nucleotides outside the gene matches: 6. Germline V gene data show CDR1 as KGHSH and CDR2 as LQKENI. For the CDR3, the DNA is TGTGCCAGCTCACCCGGACAGGGGAACAGTGGAAACACCATATATTTT. It specifies CASSPGQGNSGNTIYF.